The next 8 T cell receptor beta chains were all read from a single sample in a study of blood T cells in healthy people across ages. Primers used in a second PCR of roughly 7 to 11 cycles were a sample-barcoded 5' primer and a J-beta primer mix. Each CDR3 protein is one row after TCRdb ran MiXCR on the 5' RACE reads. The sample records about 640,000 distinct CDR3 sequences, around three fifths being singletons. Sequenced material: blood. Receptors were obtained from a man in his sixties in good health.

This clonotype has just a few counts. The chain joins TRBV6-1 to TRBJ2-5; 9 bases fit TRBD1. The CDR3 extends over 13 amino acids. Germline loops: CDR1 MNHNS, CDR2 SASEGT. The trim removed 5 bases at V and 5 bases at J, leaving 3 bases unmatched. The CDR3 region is CASSIDRGETQYF. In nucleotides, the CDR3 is TGTGCCAGCAGTATTGACAGGGGGGAGACCCAGTACTTC.

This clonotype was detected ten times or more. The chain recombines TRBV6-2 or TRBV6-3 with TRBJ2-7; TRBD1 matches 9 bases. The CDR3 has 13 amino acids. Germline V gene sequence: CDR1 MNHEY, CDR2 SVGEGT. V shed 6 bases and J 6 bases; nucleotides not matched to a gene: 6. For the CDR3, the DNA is TGTGCCAGCAGAAGGGACAGGGTAAGCGAGCAGTACTTC. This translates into CASRRDRVSEQYF.

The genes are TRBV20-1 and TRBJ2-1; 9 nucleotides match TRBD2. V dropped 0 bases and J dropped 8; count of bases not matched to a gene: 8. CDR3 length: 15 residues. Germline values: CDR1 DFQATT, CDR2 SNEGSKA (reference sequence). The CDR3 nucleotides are TGCAGTGCTAGAGATCTCGGCGGGGGGGCCGATGAGCAGTTCTTC. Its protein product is CSARDLGGGADEQFF.

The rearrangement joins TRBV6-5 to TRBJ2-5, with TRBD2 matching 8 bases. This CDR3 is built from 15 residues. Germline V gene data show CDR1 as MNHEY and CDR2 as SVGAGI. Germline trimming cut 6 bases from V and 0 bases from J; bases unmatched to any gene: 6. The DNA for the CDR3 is TGTGCCAGCAGGGGCGGGGGACTAGACCAAGAGACCCAGTACTTC. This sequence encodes CASRGGGLDQETQYF.

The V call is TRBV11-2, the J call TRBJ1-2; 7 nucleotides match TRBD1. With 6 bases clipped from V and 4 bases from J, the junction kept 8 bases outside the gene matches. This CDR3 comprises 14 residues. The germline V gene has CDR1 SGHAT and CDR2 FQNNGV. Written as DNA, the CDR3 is TGTGCCAGCAGTCCCGACAGGGAAACCTATGGCTACACCTTC. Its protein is CASSPDRETYGYTF.

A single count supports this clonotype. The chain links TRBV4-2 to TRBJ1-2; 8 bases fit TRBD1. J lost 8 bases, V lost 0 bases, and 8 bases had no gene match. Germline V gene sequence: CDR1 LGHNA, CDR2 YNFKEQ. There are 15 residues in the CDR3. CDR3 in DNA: TGTGCCAGCAGCCAAGATCTTCAGGGGGCGAGGGGCTACACCTTC. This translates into CASSQDLQGARGYTF.

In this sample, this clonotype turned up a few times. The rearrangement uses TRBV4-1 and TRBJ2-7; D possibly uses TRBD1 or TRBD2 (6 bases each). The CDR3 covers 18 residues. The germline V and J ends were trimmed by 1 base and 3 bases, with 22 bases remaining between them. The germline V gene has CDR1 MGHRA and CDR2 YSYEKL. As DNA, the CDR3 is TGCGCCAGCAGCCAAGTGGCGAGAGTCGGGGGCCGGCTCTACGAGCAGTACTTC. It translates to CASSQVARVGGRLYEQYF.

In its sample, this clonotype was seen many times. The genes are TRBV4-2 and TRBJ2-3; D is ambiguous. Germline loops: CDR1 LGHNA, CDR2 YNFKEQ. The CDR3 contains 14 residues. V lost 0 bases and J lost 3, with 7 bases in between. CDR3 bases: TGTGCCAGCAGCCAAGAGATTGATACAGATACGCAGTATTTT. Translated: CASSQEIDTDTQYF.